A selection of T cell receptor beta chains follows, all from one sample in a study of blood T cell repertoires in COVID-19. Clones were read by immunoSEQ multiplex PCR, and TCRdb kept only the in-frame ones, dropping some. The repertoire holds approximately 170,000 clones, with around 79% as singletons. The sample was PBMCs or T cells enriched from blood (not recorded which). The origin of the receptors is a woman in her 70s in a cohort exposed to, infected with or recovered from COVID-19 (not recorded which). CDR3s include the opening cysteine and the closing phenylalanine or tryptophan. The D gene is left open where the match is weak. Clone size is not always given. Where it is, it says once, few, many or a class for expanded clones.

size	D	V	J	CDR3	DNA
.	.	TRBV9	TRBJ2-1	CASSVKASGATARTIYNEQFF	TGTGCCAGCAGCGTAAAGGCGTCAGGGGCCACGGCTCGGACGATCTACAATGAGCAGTTCTTC
.	.	TRBV4-2	TRBJ2-7	CASSQGPGSSEQYF	TGTGCCAGCAGCCAAGGTCCAGGCAGTAGCGAGCAGTACTTC
.	TRBD2	TRBV29-1	TRBJ2-1	CSVGRAGDLYNEQFF	TGCAGCGTCGGCAGAGCGGGAGATTTATACAATGAGCAGTTCTTC
.	TRBD2	TRBV5-6	TRBJ2-1	CASSSLPSGSGEQFF	TGTGCCAGCAGCTCCCTTCCTAGCGGGAGCGGTGAGCAGTTCTTC
.	.	TRBV28	TRBJ1-5	CASSDSDQPQHF	TGTGCCAGCAGTGACAGCGATCAGCCCCAGCATTTT
.	.	TRBV6-4	TRBJ1-1	CASSYGRNTEAFF	TGTGCCAGCAGTTATGGGCGGAACACTGAAGCTTTCTTT
.	.	TRBV6-5	TRBJ1-1	CACSIGAWDEAFF	TGTGCCTGTTCTATAGGGGCGTGGGATGAAGCTTTCTTT
.	TRBD2	TRBV28	TRBJ2-1	CASSLVHSGSNEQFF	TGTGCCAGCAGTCTAGTTCATAGCGGGAGCAATGAGCAGTTCTTC
.	TRBD2	TRBV5-1	TRBJ2-1	CASSLLAGGYNEQFF	TGCGCCAGCAGTTTACTAGCGGGAGGGTACAATGAGCAGTTCTTC
.	TRBD1	TRBV7-6	TRBJ1-2	CASSTRQGANYGYTF	TGTGCCAGCAGCACAAGACAGGGGGCTAACTATGGCTACACCTTC
.	.	TRBV28	TRBJ2-1	CASSTTYNEQFF	TGTGCCAGCAGTACTACATACAATGAGCAGTTCTTC
.	.	TRBV7-9	TRBJ1-1	CASSLSSPEAFF	TGTGCCAGCAGCTTATCGTCCCCTGAAGCTTTCTTT
.	.	TRBV7-2	TRBJ1-6	CASSGTSSSPLHF	TGTGCCAGCAGTGGGACATCTAGTTCACCCCTCCACTTT
many	.	TRBV7-9	TRBJ2-2	CASSPPGSGSQTGELFF	TGTGCCAGCAGCCCTCCAGGCTCCGGTTCTCAGACCGGGGAGCTGTTTTTT
.	.	TRBV5-6	TRBJ2-5	CASSLGRQETQYF	TGTGCCAGCAGCTTGGGCAGACAAGAGACCCAGTACTTC
.	.	TRBV7-2	TRBJ1-6	CASSTFDRFESPLHF	TGTGCCAGCAGCACTTTCGACAGGTTCGAGTCACCCCTCCACTTT
.	.	TRBV12-3/TRBV12-4	TRBJ2-3	CASSFSPPDTQYF	TGTGCCAGCAGTTTCTCCCCCCCAGATACGCAGTATTTT
.	.	TRBV11-1	TRBJ2-7	CASSTVQEGEQYF	TGTGCCAGCAGCACCGTCCAGGAGGGCGAGCAGTACTTC
.	TRBD1	TRBV7-8	TRBJ2-7	CASSGGQGNPYEQYF	TGTGCCAGCAGCGGAGGACAGGGGAATCCCTACGAGCAGTACTTC
.	.	TRBV6-2/TRBV6-3	TRBJ1-2	CASSYLGAPAKPNYGYTF	TGTGCCAGCAGTTACTTAGGGGCTCCTGCGAAACCTAACTATGGCTACACCTTC
.	TRBD2	TRBV2	TRBJ2-7	CASSGLAGGYEQYF	TGTGCCAGCAGTGGGCTAGCGGGAGGGTACGAGCAGTACTTC
.	.	TRBV5-4	TRBJ2-5	CASSVGLEETQYF	TGTGCCAGCAGCGTGGGGCTAGAGGAGACCCAGTACTTC
.	.	TRBV6-1	TRBJ1-1	CASSEALGGVTEAFF	TGTGCCAGCAGTGAAGCGCTGGGGGGGGTTACTGAAGCTTTCTTT
.	.	TRBV14	TRBJ2-5	CASSQGWRLGETQYF	TGTGCCAGCAGCCAAGGATGGAGGCTAGGGGAGACCCAGTACTTC
few	TRBD1	TRBV24-1	TRBJ1-3	CATSSSGTGGRNTIYF	TGTGCCACCAGTTCCTCCGGGACAGGGGGCCGAAACACCATATATTTT